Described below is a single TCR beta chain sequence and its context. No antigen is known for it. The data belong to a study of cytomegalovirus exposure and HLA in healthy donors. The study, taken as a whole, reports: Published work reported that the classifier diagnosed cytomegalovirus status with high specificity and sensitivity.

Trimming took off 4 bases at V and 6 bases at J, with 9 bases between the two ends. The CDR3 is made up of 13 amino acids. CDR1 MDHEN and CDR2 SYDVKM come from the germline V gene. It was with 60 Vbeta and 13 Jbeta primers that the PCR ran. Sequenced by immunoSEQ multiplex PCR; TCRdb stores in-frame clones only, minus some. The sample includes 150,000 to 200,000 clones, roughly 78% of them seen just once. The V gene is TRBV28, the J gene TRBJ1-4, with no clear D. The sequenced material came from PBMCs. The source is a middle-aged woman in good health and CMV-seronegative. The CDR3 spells CASSSGSHEKLFF. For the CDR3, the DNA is TGTGCCAGCAGTTCCGGGTCTCATGAAAAACTGTTTTTT.